Listed below are T cell receptor beta chains from one sample, sequenced in a study of blood T cell repertoires in COVID-19. Generated by immunoSEQ multiplex PCR, the TCRdb table keeps only in-frame clones and is missing some. This table has about 49,000 clones, around 83% appearing once. Sequencing used peripheral blood. All receptors derive from a man aged 50 to 60 with acute or convalescent COVID-19. Each CDR3 is given with its conserved first and last residue. D genes are given only for firm matches. Size values are once, few and many counts, or a class for expanded clones, and some rows have none.

j_call v_call clone_size d_call cdr3_nt cdr3_aa
TRBJ1-2 TRBV2 - - TGTGCCAGCACCCCAAATCGGGGGATTAACTATGGCTACACCTTC CASTPNRGINYGYTF
TRBJ2-1 TRBV4-2 - TRBD2 TGTGCCAGCAGCCACCTACTAGCGGGGGTAACACGTCTGTCAAACAATGAGCAGTTCTTC CASSHLLAGVTRLSNNEQFF
TRBJ2-7 TRBV5-1 - - TGCGCCAGCAGCTTTGCTCTGACGGGGAGCGAGCAGTACTTC CASSFALTGSEQYF
TRBJ1-5 TRBV7-2 once - TGTGCCAGCAGCCCAGATCAGCCCCAGCATTTT CASSPDQPQHF
TRBJ2-1 TRBV3-1/TRBV3-2 - - TGTGCCAGCAGCCAAGCGGACCCCGGGGGACAGAGCCTAATACAAACCTACAATGAGCAGTTCTTC CASSQADPGGQSLIQTYNEQFF
TRBJ1-4 TRBV3-1/TRBV3-2 - TRBD1 TGTGCCAGCAGCCACGACAGGGTAGGCAAGGAAAAACTGTTTTTT CASSHDRVGKEKLFF
TRBJ2-5 TRBV19 - - TGTGCCAGTAGTATCGGACAACAAGAGACCCAGTACTTC CASSIGQQETQYF
TRBJ2-5 TRBV18 - - TGTGCCAGCTCACCACCGGGAGTGCAAGAGACCCAGTACTTC CASSPPGVQETQYF
TRBJ2-7 TRBV28 - TRBD2 TGTGCCAGCAGCGGGGGGTTAGGGCAGTACTTC CASSGGLGQYF
TRBJ1-1 TRBV5-4 - - TGTGCCAGCAGCTTGGGGGAGGGTGCGTACACTGAAGCTTTCTTT CASSLGEGAYTEAFF
TRBJ2-2 TRBV6-5 - - TGTGCCAGCAGTTACTCGAGGCCGGGTAGATCCGGGGAGCTGTTTTTT CASSYSRPGRSGELFF
TRBJ1-2 TRBV6-5 once - TGTGCCAGCGAACCGGCCAGGGTCAAGGGCTACACCTTC CASEPARVKGYTF
TRBJ2-5 TRBV5-6 - TRBD1 TGTGCCAGCAGCTTTGGGACAGGGGGTCCGGAGACCCAGTACTTC CASSFGTGGPETQYF
TRBJ2-7 TRBV21-1 - - TGTGCCAGCAGTACTCCTGGCGGGAACCCCTACGAGCAGTACTTC CASSTPGGNPYEQYF
TRBJ2-7 TRBV5-1 - - TGCGCCAGCAGCTCCTCAGGCTACGAGCAGTACTTC CASSSSGYEQYF
TRBJ2-5 TRBV30 once TRBD1 TGTGCCTGGAACCGGGACAGGGGGCGAGAGACCCAGTACTTC CAWNRDRGRETQYF
TRBJ2-3 TRBV30 - - TGTGCCTGGAGATACCCACGGGAGAGGCCAGATACGCAGTATTTT CAWRYPRERPDTQYF
TRBJ1-3 TRBV6-5 - - TGTGCCAGCAGCCCCCTGTCGGCTGGAAACACCATATATTTT CASSPLSAGNTIYF
TRBJ1-4 TRBV5-1 - - TGCGCCAGCAGTAAACAAGACACCCTGGATGAAAAACTGTTTTTT CASSKQDTLDEKLFF
TRBJ2-3 TRBV27 - TRBD2 TGTGCCAGCAGTTTAGGAAGCGGGATCTATACGCAGTATTTT CASSLGSGIYTQYF
TRBJ2-5 TRBV18 - TRBD2 TGTGCCAGCTCCCTTGGGACTAGGGAGGACTTC CASSLGTREDF
TRBJ2-1 TRBV5-4 - TRBD2 TGTGCCAGCAGTTGGGGGCTAGCGGGAGTGAGTGAGCAGTTCTTC CASSWGLAGVSEQFF
TRBJ2-2 TRBV6-5 - - TGTGCCAGCAGTTACTCGGTCAGGAATACCGGGGAGCTGTTTTTT CASSYSVRNTGELFF
TRBJ1-2 TRBV6-5 - - TGTGCCAGCAGCCCCTCGGGGAACTATGGCTACACCTTC CASSPSGNYGYTF
TRBJ2-7 TRBV7-9 - - TGTGCCAGCAGCTATTGGGGCCAGGGCAACCCCTACGAGCAGTACTTC CASSYWGQGNPYEQYF
TRBJ2-1 TRBV7-9 - TRBD1 TGTGCCAGCAGCCCCGGGACAGGGAATCAGTTCTTC CASSPGTGNQFF
TRBJ1-4 TRBV4-3 - - TGCGCCAGCAGCCCCTTGGCGGGGGCAACTAATGAAAAACTGTTTTTT CASSPLAGATNEKLFF
TRBJ1-1 TRBV4-1 - - TGCGCCAGCAGCCAAGATCACTACACTGAAGCTTTCTTT CASSQDHYTEAFF
TRBJ1-4 TRBV30 - - TGTGCCTGGGCAAGGGCTAGGGGAACTAATGAAAAACTGTTTTTT CAWARARGTNEKLFF
TRBJ1-5 TRBV29-1 - - TGCAGCGCCACGTTACGGGGGGGCCAGCCCCAGCATTTT CSATLRGGQPQHF
TRBJ1-5 TRBV19 - - TGTGCCAGTAGTCAGGAGACAGGCACGAATCAGCCCCAGCATTTT CASSQETGTNQPQHF
TRBJ2-2 TRBV11-3 once TRBD2 TGTGCCAGCAGCTTATCTAGCGGGGGGGTCGGCGGGGAGCTGTTTTTT CASSLSSGGVGGELFF
TRBJ1-4 TRBV5-6 - - TGTGCCAGCAGCTTAATCGGGACAACAACAACTAATGAAAAACTGTTTTTT CASSLIGTTTTNEKLFF
TRBJ1-1 TRBV4-1 - TRBD1 TGCGCCAGCAGCCAAGATAGGCCCACAGGGGGCTACACTGAAGCTTTCTTT CASSQDRPTGGYTEAFF
TRBJ1-2 TRBV18 - - TGTGCCAGCTCACAGGTTTTTCCCAGGGGACACACCTTC CASSQVFPRGHTF
TRBJ2-5 TRBV18 - - TGTGCCAGCTCACCCAGCGGGTTTAGCGCTGAGACCCAGTACTTC CASSPSGFSAETQYF
TRBJ2-5 TRBV5-1 - TRBD1 TGCGCCAGCAGCGTGGGACAGACCCAAGAGACCCAGTACTTC CASSVGQTQETQYF
TRBJ1-6 TRBV14 - TRBD1 TGTGCCAGCAGTCGGACAGGGGGAAATTCACCCCTCCACTTT CASSRTGGNSPLHF
TRBJ2-7 TRBV5-5 - - TGTGCCAGCAGCTTGGTGGGCAGGGCCTACGAGCAGTACTTC CASSLVGRAYEQYF
TRBJ2-1 TRBV28 - TRBD2 TGTGCCAGCAGTCAACTAGCGGTTTCCTACAATGAGCAGTTCTTC CASSQLAVSYNEQFF
TRBJ2-7 TRBV18 few TRBD1 TGTGCCAGCTCACCCAGGACAGGGTACGAGCAGTACTTC CASSPRTGYEQYF
TRBJ1-5 TRBV15 - - TGTGCCACCAGCCACCTCCGGTATCAGCCCCAGCATTTT CATSHLRYQPQHF
TRBJ1-6 TRBV11-3 - - TGTGCCAGCACCCCGAAAGCCTCCTATAATTCACCCCTCCACTTT CASTPKASYNSPLHF
TRBJ1-1 TRBV28 - TRBD1 TGTGCCAGCAGTTATCTGCACGGACAGGGGACCGTTGAAGCTTTCTTT CASSYLHGQGTVEAFF
TRBJ1-2 TRBV5-4 - TRBD1 TGTGCCAGCAGCTCGCAGACAGGGTATGGCTACACCTTC CASSSQTGYGYTF
TRBJ1-2 TRBV7-2 few TRBD1 TGTGCCAGCAGCGACAGACAGGGAAGAGGCTACACCTTC CASSDRQGRGYTF
TRBJ1-5 TRBV10-3 - - TGTGCCATCAGTGAGAACCCCGGGTGGGAGCCCCAGCATTTT CAISENPGWEPQHF
TRBJ2-3 TRBV6-1 - - TGTGCCAGCAGTGAAACTATCCGCGGCCAGGGCCAAGATACGCAGTATTTT CASSETIRGQGQDTQYF
TRBJ1-4 TRBV30 - TRBD1 TGTGCCTGGAGTAAGACAGGGGGCAGAAATGAAAAACTGTTTTTT CAWSKTGGRNEKLFF
TRBJ2-7 TRBV28 - - TGTGCCAGCAGTTCAACAGGTAAAGGGAACGAGCAGTACTTC CASSSTGKGNEQYF
TRBJ2-7 TRBV28 - TRBD1 TGTGCCAGCAGTTTAACAGGGGGATTGGACGAGCAGTACTTC CASSLTGGLDEQYF
TRBJ2-1 TRBV11-2 - - TGTGCCAGCGGCAAAACGCAACCCTACAATGAGCAGTTCTTC CASGKTQPYNEQFF
TRBJ1-6 TRBV6-2/TRBV6-3 - TRBD1 TGTGCCAGCAGTTCCCGGACAGGGGGCAGATCACCCCTCCACTTT CASSSRTGGRSPLHF
TRBJ2-7 TRBV19 few TRBD2 TGTGCCAGTAGTGCTAGCGGGATATACGAGCAGTACTTC CASSASGIYEQYF
TRBJ1-6 TRBV9 - TRBD1 TGTGCCAGCAGCGGTCCAGGGGGTAGGAATTCACCCCTCCACTTT CASSGPGGRNSPLHF
TRBJ2-2 TRBV19 - TRBD1 TGTGCCAGTAGTATGGTCGGACAGGGAAACGGGGAGCTGTTTTTT CASSMVGQGNGELFF
TRBJ2-3 TRBV6-2/TRBV6-3 - - TGTGCCAGCAGCCTTCGTCCGGGCACAGATACGCAGTATTTT CASSLRPGTDTQYF
TRBJ2-7 TRBV4-3 once - TGCGCCAGCAGCCAAGATATGGGCAGTTCCTACGAGCAGTACTTC CASSQDMGSSYEQYF
TRBJ2-7 TRBV2 few - TGTGCCAGCAGTGAGGAGCTGACAGGAAGCTACGAGCAGTACTTC CASSEELTGSYEQYF
TRBJ2-2 TRBV5-1 - - TGCGCCAGCAGGGAGGCTTACACCGGGGAGCTGTTTTTT CASREAYTGELFF